These T cell receptor beta chains were read from a single sample in a study of shared clonotypes between healthy human individuals. The protocol was immunoSEQ multiplex PCR, while the TCRdb copy is restricted to in-frame clones and leaves out a portion. The table lists 2,100,000 or so clones, approximately 94% of them singletons, with roughly 0.13% in the top ten. What was sequenced was naive CD4+ T cells sorted from blood. The source of these receptors is a man between 18 and 29 years old in good health. Each CDR3 is given with its conserved first and last residue. A D gene is named only where the DNA matches it firmly. For some rows the clone size is stated as once, few or many, or as a class when expanded; others skip it.

clone size	D gene	J gene	V gene	CDR3 protein	CDR3 DNA
-	TRBD2	TRBJ2-7	TRBV18	CASSQTSAYEQYF	TGTGCCAGCTCCCAAACTAGCGCCTACGAGCAGTACTTC
-	-	TRBJ2-7	TRBV18	CASSPPGSAGSEQYF	TGTGCCAGCTCACCACCGGGCAGTGCGGGGTCCGAGCAGTACTTC
-	TRBD2	TRBJ2-3	TRBV5-4	CASSLYKSGRASDTQYF	TGTGCCAGCAGCTTGTACAAGAGCGGGAGGGCCTCCGATACGCAGTATTTT
-	-	TRBJ2-5	TRBV4-1	CASSQLGLAQETQYF	TGCGCCAGCAGCCAGCTGGGTCTAGCCCAAGAGACCCAGTACTTC
-	-	TRBJ1-2	TRBV9	CASSVEGSGGYTF	TGTGCCAGCAGCGTAGAGGGATCGGGTGGCTACACCTTC
once	-	TRBJ2-1	TRBV2	CASSENIRPTLYNEQFF	TGTGCCAGCAGTGAAAACATCAGGCCCACCCTTTACAATGAGCAGTTCTTC
-	-	TRBJ2-6	TRBV27	CASKGTGANVLTF	TGTGCCAGCAAGGGAACTGGGGCCAACGTCCTGACTTTC
-	TRBD2	TRBJ2-3	TRBV30	CAWSVSRGGTDTQYF	TGTGCCTGGAGTGTATCGCGGGGGGGCACAGATACGCAGTATTTT
-	TRBD1	TRBJ2-5	TRBV18	CASSPRTGGQETQYF	TGTGCCAGCTCACCTCGGACAGGGGGCCAAGAGACCCAGTACTTC
-	-	TRBJ2-5	TRBV11-2	CASSLGRVQETQYF	TGTGCCAGCAGCTTAGGCAGGGTACAAGAGACCCAGTACTTC
-	TRBD1	TRBJ1-1	TRBV10-3	CAISPGTGGGEAFF	TGTGCCATCAGCCCTGGGACAGGGGGCGGTGAAGCTTTCTTT
-	TRBD2	TRBJ2-1	TRBV11-2	CASRLLAGDYNEQFF	TGTGCCAGCCGATTACTAGCGGGAGACTACAATGAGCAGTTCTTC
-	TRBD2	TRBJ2-3	TRBV15	CATSRDRAGGTDTQYF	TGTGCCACCAGCAGAGATCGGGCGGGAGGCACAGATACGCAGTATTTT
-	-	TRBJ2-3	TRBV5-6	CASSLRGTGVGTDTQYF	TGTGCCAGCAGCTTGCGAGGGACGGGGGTCGGGACAGATACGCAGTATTTT
-	-	TRBJ1-6	TRBV6-1	CASSEGGPTNSPLHF	TGTGCCAGCAGCGAGGGGGGTCCTACTAATTCACCCCTCCACTTT
few	-	TRBJ1-6	TRBV5-1	CASSLGSYNSPLHF	TGCGCCAGCAGCTTGGGCTCCTATAATTCACCCCTCCACTTT